This T cell receptor (beta chain) was captured in a study of beta chain features in type 1 diabetes. Isolated RNA was reverse transcribed in full, so expressed TCRB transcripts were sequenced. Libraries were prepared by immunoSEQ multiplex PCR; TCRdb keeps only in-frame clonotypes and omits some of them. The top ten hold more than 0.015% of the sample, which has about 360,000 clones, 10% to 15% seen once. This CDR3 comprises 12 residues. The germline CDR1 and CDR2 sequences are SEHNR and FQNEAQ (reference sequence). V was cut by 4 bases and J by 5 bases, with 9 bases left in between. This clone was seen more than once but under ten times.

The clonotype was recovered from a man aged 18 to 30 in good health. Sequencing input: naive CD4+ T cells from blood. The chain joins TRBV7-9 to TRBJ2-7, with D unclear. CDR3 sequence reads: CASSSNRDEQYF. CDR3 DNA: TGTGCCAGCAGCTCTAATAGAGACGAGCAGTACTTC.